This TCR beta chain was identified in a study of control samples from healthy donors and cancer patients. The V gene lost 2 bases and the J gene lost 0 bases, with 5 bases spanning the gap. From germline, CDR1 is LNHDA and CDR2 SQIVND (reference sequence). This CDR3 comprises 15 residues. Measured with immunoSEQ multiplex PCR; TCRdb has only the in-frame clones, and not every one. This sample has fewer than 200,000 clones, with around 94% found just once. This TCR was sampled from a man younger than 40 in good health. Sequencing was done on a sample of blood. The chain carries TRBV19 and TRBJ2-6; D is unresolved. This CDR3 is CASSIPPSGANVLTF. The CDR3, as DNA: TGTGCCAGTAGTATACCACCCTCTGGGGCCAACGTCCTGACTTTC.